One sample yielded the 29 T cell receptor beta chains listed below, sequenced in a study of shared clonotypes between healthy human individuals (dated by TCRdb to 2020 to 2021). For the CD8 naive samples, CD45RO-negative cells were positively selected for CCR7, yielding a CD45RA+CCR7+ population from which TemRA cells were excluded. Library preparation was by the immunoSEQ multiplex PCR assay. TCRdb's version of the immuneACCESS table is confined to in-frame rearrangements and falls short of the full clone set. An unresolved V gene accounts for under half of the shortfall where checked; the remainder is of unknown origin. Across this sample there are some 740,000 clones, with more than 85% seen only once. The top ten hold about 25% of the sample. The sample was naive CD8+ T cells sorted from blood. The sample's cell subset or site, from its label and the paper: CD45RA+CCR7+. The source is a man aged 25-45 years in good health.

The J gene is TRBJ2-7, the V gene TRBV5-4; no clear D. The CDR3 contains 12 residues. Trimming removed 0 bases from V and 6 bases from J, with 7 bases in between. Germline V gives CDR1 SGHNT, CDR2 YYREEE (reference sequence). CDR3 DNA: TGTGCCAGCAGCTTGGGGGTAGGCGAGCAGTACTTC. Amino acids: CASSLGVGEQYF.

The chain combines TRBV14 with TRBJ2-7; D ambiguous. V shed 0 bases and J shed 2 bases, with 14 bases lying between them. Germline CDR1 SGHDN, CDR2 FVKESK. The CDR3 covers 16 residues. This CDR3 is CASSQDLSQDPYEQYF. CDR3 DNA sequence: TGTGCCAGCAGCCAAGATTTGTCCCAGGACCCCTACGAGCAGTACTTC.

The chain links TRBV7-9 to TRBJ2-1, with 8 bases matching TRBD1. Trimming cost V 0 bases and J 8 bases; bases outside gene matches: 6. There are 15 residues in the CDR3. Germline assignment: CDR1 SEHNR and CDR2 FQNEAQ (reference sequence). CDR3 protein: CASSLAETGDHEQFF. DNA for the CDR3: TGTGCCAGCAGCTTAGCTGAGACAGGGGACCATGAGCAGTTCTTC.

The CDR3 spells CASSSDRDSKSYEQYF. The DNA of the CDR3 is TGTGCCAGCAGTTCAGACCGGGATAGTAAATCCTACGAGCAGTACTTC. The gene calls are TRBV25-1 and TRBJ2-7; tentatively, D is TRBD2 (5 bases). V was trimmed by 5 bases and J by 1 base, leaving 18 bases between them. The germline V gene has CDR1 MGHDK and CDR2 SYGVNS. The CDR3 spans 16 residues.

This clone was detected once. The gene calls are TRBV19 and TRBJ2-1; TRBD2 aligns across 11 bases. V trimming: 4 bases; J trimming: 9 bases; junction bases outside the gene matches: 11. This CDR3 is 16 amino acids long. Germline V gene data show CDR1 as LNHDA and CDR2 as SQIVND (reference sequence). The CDR3 DNA is TGTGCCAGTAGTAGCCCGACTAGCGGGAAGTATGGTGAGCAGTTCTTC. Translated: CASSSPTSGKYGEQFF.

The gene calls are TRBV5-4 and TRBJ2-7; 11 positions match TRBD1. This CDR3 is 15 amino acids long. CDR1 is SGHNT, CDR2 YYREEE, per germline (reference sequence). J lost 3 bases, V lost 5 bases, and 7 bases had no gene match. CDR3 DNA sequence: TGTGCCAGCAGACCGCGGACAGGGGGCGACTACGAGCAGTACTTC. Encoded protein: CASRPRTGGDYEQYF.

The genes are TRBV28 and TRBJ1-4; no reliable D call. The V gene's germline CDR1 is MDHEN and CDR2 SYDVKM. The CDR3 extends over 11 amino acids. The V end was cut by 11 bases, the J end by 4 bases, with 8 bases between. CDR3 in amino acids: CAVWDNEKLFF. CDR3 sequence (DNA): TGTGCCGTCTGGGATAATGAAAAACTGTTTTTT.

The rearrangement joins TRBV5-1 to TRBJ2-7; 12 bases line up with TRBD2. Trimming took 2 bases from V and 3 from J; bases not matched to a gene: 3. Germline-derived CDR1 and CDR2 are SGHRS and YFSETQ. The CDR3 spans 15 residues. CDR3: CASSLGTSGHYEQYF. CDR3 DNA: TGCGCCAGCAGCTTAGGGACTAGCGGGCACTACGAGCAGTACTTC.

This sequence joins TRBV7-9 and TRBJ2-7, with D uncertain. There are 12 residues in the CDR3. The V end was cut by 2 bases, the J end by 7 bases, with 9 bases between. CDR1 and CDR2 (germline): SEHNR, FQNEAQ (reference sequence). Here the CDR3 DNA reads TGTGCCAGCAGCTTATTAGCCCCAGAGCAGTACTTC. This sequence encodes CASSLLAPEQYF.

This clone was counted a single time. The chain is built from TRBV28 and TRBJ2-1; D not certain. Looked up from germline, CDR1 is MDHEN and CDR2 is SYDVKM. CDR3 length equals 13 residues. V was trimmed by 10 bases and J by 4 bases, leaving 14 bases between them. The CDR3 region is CATRSQNYNEQFF. For the CDR3, the DNA is TGTGCCACCCGGTCTCAGAATTACAATGAGCAGTTCTTC. The entire variable domain, with the rest obtained from reference TRBV28 and TRBJ2-1, is as follows: DVKVTQSSRYLVKRTGEKVFLECVQDMDHENMFWYRQDPGLGLRLIYFSYDVKMKEKGDIPEGYSVSREKKERFSLILESASTNQTSMYLCATRSQNYNEQFFGPGTRLTVL.

The rearrangement joins TRBV5-4 to TRBJ2-7, with 9 bases that match TRBD1. Germline assignment: CDR1 SGHNT and CDR2 YYREEE (reference sequence). This CDR3 is built from 14 residues. Unmatched junction bases numbered 3, after V lost 0 bases and J lost 5 bases. The chain's CDR3 is CASSLGDRAHEQYF. In DNA, the CDR3 is TGTGCCAGCAGCTTGGGGGACAGGGCCCACGAGCAGTACTTC.

The rearrangement uses TRBV5-5 and TRBJ1-5, with a weak D call TRBD1 (5 bases). The CDR3 is 17 amino acids. Germline V gene lookup returns CDR1 SGHKS and CDR2 YYEKEE (reference sequence). V gave up 0 bases and J gave up 2 bases, with 15 bases separating them. The CDR3 loop is CASSLAVGEFRNQPQHF. As DNA, the CDR3 is TGTGCCAGCAGCTTGGCTGTAGGGGAATTTCGCAATCAGCCCCAGCATTTT. The full variable domain, with the rest looked up from reference TRBV5-5 and TRBJ1-5, is DAGVTQSPTHLIKTRGQQVTLRCSPISGHKSVSWYQQVLGQGPQFIFQYYEKEERGRGNFPDRFSARQFPNYSSELNVNALLLGDSALYLCASSLAVGEFRNQPQHFGDGTRLSIL.

The rearrangement uses TRBV6-5 and TRBJ2-7, with D possibly TRBD2 on 6 matching bases. V was cut by 7 bases and J by 4 bases, with 14 bases left in between. The germline V gene encodes CDR1 MNHEY and CDR2 SVGAGI. This CDR3 has 13 amino acids. Here the CDR3 DNA reads TGTGCCAGCATGACGGGAGAAAGATACGAGCAGTACTTC. It translates to CASMTGERYEQYF.

On this clone: Other DNA variants within this sample encode the same CDR3. V usage is TRBV19 and J usage is TRBJ2-2; 11 positions agree with TRBD2. This CDR3 has 15 residues. Trimming at V came to 6 bases and at J to 1 base, leaving 1 base not matched to a gene. Per germline, CDR1 LNHDA and CDR2 SQIVND (reference sequence). The CDR3 loop is CASRLAGVNTGELFF. CDR3 DNA: TGTGCCAGTAGACTAGCGGGGGTGAACACCGGGGAGCTGTTTTTT.

The chain uses TRBV11-2 and TRBJ2-5, with TRBD1 matching 10 bases. Germline assignment: CDR1 SGHAT and CDR2 FQNNGV. With 3 bases clipped from V and 5 bases from J, the junction kept 6 bases outside the gene matches. The length of the CDR3 is 15 residues. The CDR3 coding sequence is TGTGCCAGCAGCTTGACAGGGGGCGCAGGGGAGACCCAGTACTTC. Protein product: CASSLTGGAGETQYF.

The chain recombines TRBV16 with TRBJ1-2; TRBD1 might be the D (5 bases). The length of the CDR3 is 15 residues. V shed 0 bases and J shed 4 bases, with 12 bases lying between them. In germline, CDR1 is KGHSY, CDR2 FQNENV. The CDR3 sequence is CASSQSGRDPYGYTF. The CDR3 coding sequence is TGTGCCAGCAGCCAATCTGGCAGGGATCCCTATGGCTACACCTTC. The complete variable domain, with remaining parts taken from reference TRBV16 and TRBJ1-2, reads GEEVAQTPKHLVRGEGQKAKLYCAPIKGHSYVFWYQQVLKNEFKFLISFQNENVFDETGMPKERFSAKCLPNSPCSLEIQATKLEDSAVYFCASSQSGRDPYGYTFGSGTRLTVV.

This sequence joins TRBV7-9 and TRBJ2-7; D call uncertain. The CDR3 consists of 14 residues. Trimming pared 3 bases from V and 2 bases from J, leaving 11 bases between. The germline V gene encodes CDR1 SEHNR and CDR2 FQNEAQ (reference sequence). This chain's CDR3 is CASSFSGRTYEQYF. CDR3 DNA: TGTGCCAGCAGCTTTTCCGGCAGGACCTACGAGCAGTACTTC.

The rearrangement uses TRBV29-1 and TRBJ2-5; unclear D gene. The CDR3 totals 15 residues. Germline loops: CDR1 SQVTM, CDR2 ANQGSEA. V lost 5 bases and J 3 bases, leaving 19 bases between the germline ends. CDR3 sequence: CSVIGSAGKKETQYF. CDR3 in DNA: TGCAGCGTTATAGGTTCGGCCGGAAAAAAAGAGACCCAGTACTTC. The variable domain in full, completed from reference TRBV29-1 and TRBJ2-5, reads SAVISQKPSRDICQRGTSLTIQCQVDSQVTMMFWYRQQPGQSLTLIATANQGSEATYESGFVIDKFPISRPNLTFSTLTVSNMSPEDSSIYLCSVIGSAGKKETQYFGPGTRLLVL.

This rearrangement joins TRBV19 to TRBJ2-7; TRBD1 agrees at 10 bases. J gave up 3 bases and V 6 bases, and 5 bases lay outside the gene matches. CDR1 is LNHDA, CDR2 SQIVND, per germline (reference sequence). The CDR3 runs 14 residues. The CDR3 spells CASSWTGGIYEQYF. The CDR3 coding sequence is TGTGCCAGTAGCTGGACAGGGGGTATCTACGAGCAGTACTTC.

The chain joins TRBV5-1 to TRBJ2-7; 8 bases are shared with TRBD2. The ends lost 0 bases at V and 0 bases at J; junction bases unmatched: 8. CDR1 and CDR2 from the germline V gene are SGHRS and YFSETQ. This CDR3 contains 17 residues. The CDR3 DNA sequence: TGCGCCAGCAGCTTGGCCTTGGCGGGAGGTAGCTCCTACGAGCAGTACTTC. Translated: CASSLALAGGSSYEQYF.

This sequence joins TRBV7-9 and TRBJ2-1, with D maybe TRBD2 (6 bases). There are 15 residues in the CDR3. V lost 5 bases and J 7 bases, leaving 18 bases between the germline ends. Germline V lookup: CDR1 SEHNR, CDR2 FQNEAQ (reference sequence). This CDR3 is CASSPVLGGRNEQFF. CDR3 sequence (DNA): TGTGCCAGCAGCCCCGTGCTTGGGGGGAGGAATGAGCAGTTCTTC.

The chain carries TRBV10-2 and TRBJ2-7; weak D call: TRBD2 (6 bases). The V end lost 6 bases, the J end lost 3 bases, and 15 bases lay between the germline ends. In germline, CDR1 is WSHSY, CDR2 SAAADI. The CDR3 is made up of 14 amino acids. CDR3 residues: CASSPLRLVYEQYF. CDR3 coding DNA: TGCGCCAGCAGCCCGCTTCGACTAGTCTACGAGCAGTACTTC.

This clone was picked up a small number of times. The V and J genes are TRBV19 and TRBJ1-1, with D maybe TRBD1 (5 bases). The V gene lost 2 bases and the J gene lost 1 base, with 8 bases spanning the gap. CDR1 and CDR2 from the germline V gene are LNHDA and SQIVND (reference sequence). This CDR3 is built from 14 residues. Here the CDR3 DNA reads TGTGCCAGTAGTATACCCAGGGCGAACACTGAAGCTTTCTTT. As protein: CASSIPRANTEAFF.

The chain combines TRBV7-9 with TRBJ2-3; 8 bases map to TRBD2. The CDR3 has 18 amino acids. V lost 1 base to trimming and J lost 5 bases; unmatched junction nucleotides: 14. Germline V gene data show CDR1 as SEHNR and CDR2 as FQNEAQ (reference sequence). As DNA, the CDR3 is TGTGCCAGCAGCTTAGGGGGCTCGGCAGCGGGGGAAAAAGATACGCAGTATTTT. It codes for CASSLGGSAAGEKDTQYF.

The V and J genes are TRBV19 and TRBJ2-3; possible D gene TRBD2, 7 bases. The CDR3 has 17 amino acids. Looked up from germline, CDR1 is LNHDA and CDR2 is SQIVND (reference sequence). Trimming cost V 3 bases and J 4 bases, with 20 bases left between them. This chain's CDR3 is CASSMALGGLVSDTQYF. The CDR3 DNA follows: TGTGCCAGTAGTATGGCCTTGGGGGGGCTCGTTTCAGATACGCAGTATTTT.

This chain joins TRBV28 and TRBJ2-7, with 10 bases that match TRBD1. The junction had 9 bases not matched to a gene; V was cut back by 3 bases and J by 1 base. The CDR3 loop spans 17 amino acids. In germline, CDR1 is MDHEN, CDR2 SYDVKM. The CDR3 DNA reads as TGTGCCAGCAGTTTTTATAGTGGGACAGGGGTTTCCTACGAGCAGTACTTC. This sequence encodes CASSFYSGTGVSYEQYF.

The chain combines TRBV7-6 with TRBJ2-1; possibly TRBD2 for D (6 bases). CDR3 length: 16 amino acids. Germline V lookup: CDR1 SGHVS, CDR2 FNYEAQ. V shed 5 bases and J shed 0 bases, with 14 bases lying between them. In nucleotides, the CDR3 is TGTGCCAGCAGCGCTAGCGCGGCGAGCTCCTACAATGAGCAGTTCTTC. It encodes CASSASAASSYNEQFF. Full variable domain (remainder filled in from reference TRBV7-6 and TRBJ2-1): GAGVSQSPRYKVTKRGQDVALRCDPISGHVSLYWYRQALGQGPEFLTYFNYEAQQDKSGLPNDRFSAERPEGSISTLTIQRTEQRDSAMYRCASSASAASSYNEQFFGPGTRLTVL.

The chain recombines TRBV15 with TRBJ1-1, with 9 positions matching TRBD1. The V gene end was trimmed by 4 bases and the J gene end by 5 bases; junction bases not matched to a gene: 5. The CDR3 runs to 14 residues. The V gene's germline CDR1 is LNHNV and CDR2 YYDKDF (reference sequence). The CDR3 reads CATSNLGTGTEAFF. CDR3 nucleotides: TGTGCCACCAGCAACCTAGGGACAGGGACTGAAGCTTTCTTT. Full variable domain (remainder filled in from reference TRBV15 and TRBJ1-1): DAMVIQNPRYQVTQFGKPVTLSCSQTLNHNVMYWYQQKSSQAPKLLFHYYDKDFNNEADTPDNFQSRRPNTSFCFLDIRSPGLGDTAMYLCATSNLGTGTEAFFGQGTRLTVV.

The gene calls are TRBV11-2 and TRBJ1-4; D remains ambiguous. Germline V gene data show CDR1 as SGHAT and CDR2 as FQNNGV. The CDR3 sequence is 15 residues long. The ends were cut back, 7 bases at V and 2 bases at J, with 14 bases in the middle. The CDR3, as DNA: TGTGCCAGCACCCTCCCGATTTGGACTAATGAAAAACTGTTTTTT. Protein product: CASTLPIWTNEKLFF.